The clone carrying this T cell receptor beta chain was seen more than once but under ten times. An end of the junction differs from the germline gene, which may be a read error. CD4+ naive, central memory, regulatory and stem cell-like memory cells were sorted via CD45RO/CCR7/CD25/CD127/CD95/CD27. Sorted cells reached over 95% purity in every population. Expressed TCRB transcripts got sequenced, as all isolated RNA was reverse transcribed. Sequencing was performed with immunoSEQ multiplex PCR; in TCRdb, only in-frame clones are kept and a portion is missing. The sample includes 300,000 to 400,000 clones, around 10% of them seen just once. This sample was taken from a study of beta chain features in type 1 diabetes. CDR3 length: 15 amino acids. The germline CDR1 and CDR2 sequences are SSHAT and FNYEAQ (reference sequence).

This rearrangement joins TRBV7-7 to TRBJ2-1; a possible D gene is TRBD1 (5 bases). Material: naive CD4+ T cells from blood. The TCR was taken from a woman aged 25 to 39 in good health. The chain's CDR3 is CASSLDSGSYNEQFF. The CDR3 coding sequence is TGTGCTAGCAGCCTAGACAGTGGATCCTACAATGAGCAGTTCTTC.